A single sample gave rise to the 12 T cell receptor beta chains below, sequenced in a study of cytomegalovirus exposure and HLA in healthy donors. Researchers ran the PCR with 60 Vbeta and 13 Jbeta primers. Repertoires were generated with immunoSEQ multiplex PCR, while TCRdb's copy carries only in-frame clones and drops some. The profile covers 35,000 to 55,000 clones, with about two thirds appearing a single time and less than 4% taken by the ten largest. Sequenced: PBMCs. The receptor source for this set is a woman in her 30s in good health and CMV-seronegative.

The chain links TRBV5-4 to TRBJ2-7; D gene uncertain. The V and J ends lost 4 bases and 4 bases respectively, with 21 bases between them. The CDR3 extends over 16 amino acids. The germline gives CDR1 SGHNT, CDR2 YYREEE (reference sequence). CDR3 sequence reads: CASSGGWQAYGYEQYF. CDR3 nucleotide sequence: TGTGCCAGCAGCGGTGGATGGCAGGCCTACGGATACGAGCAGTACTTC.

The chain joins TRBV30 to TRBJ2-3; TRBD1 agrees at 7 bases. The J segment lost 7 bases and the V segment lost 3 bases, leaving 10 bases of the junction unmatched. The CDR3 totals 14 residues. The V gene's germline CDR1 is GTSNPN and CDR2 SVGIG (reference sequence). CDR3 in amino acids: CAWSLDRASNTQYF. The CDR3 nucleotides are TGTGCCTGGAGCCTCGACAGGGCTTCTAATACGCAGTATTTT. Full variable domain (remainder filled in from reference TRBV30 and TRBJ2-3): SQTIHQWPATLVQPVGSPLSLECTVEGTSNPNLYWYRQAAGRGLQLLFYSVGIGQISSEVPQNLSASRPQDRQFILSSKKLLLSDSGFYLCAWSLDRASNTQYFGPGTRLTVL.

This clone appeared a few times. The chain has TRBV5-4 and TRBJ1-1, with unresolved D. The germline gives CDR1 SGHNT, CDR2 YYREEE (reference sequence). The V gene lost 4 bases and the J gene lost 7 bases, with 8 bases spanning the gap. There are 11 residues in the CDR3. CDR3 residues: CASSVGSEAFF. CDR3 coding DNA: TGTGCCAGCAGCGTGGGGAGTGAAGCTTTCTTT.

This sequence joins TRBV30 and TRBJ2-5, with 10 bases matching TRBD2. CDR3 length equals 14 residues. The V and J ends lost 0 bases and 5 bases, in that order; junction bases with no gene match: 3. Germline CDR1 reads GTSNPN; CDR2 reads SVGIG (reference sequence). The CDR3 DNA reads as TGTGCCTGGAGTGTGGGACTAGCGATCGAGACCCAGTACTTC. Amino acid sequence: CAWSVGLAIETQYF.

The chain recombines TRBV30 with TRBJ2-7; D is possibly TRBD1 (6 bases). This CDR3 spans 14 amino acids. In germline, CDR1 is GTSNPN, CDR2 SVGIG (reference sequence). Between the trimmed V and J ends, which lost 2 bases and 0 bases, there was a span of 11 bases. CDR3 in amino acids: CAWSQLDSSYEQYF. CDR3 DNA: TGTGCCTGGAGTCAATTGGACAGCTCCTACGAGCAGTACTTC.

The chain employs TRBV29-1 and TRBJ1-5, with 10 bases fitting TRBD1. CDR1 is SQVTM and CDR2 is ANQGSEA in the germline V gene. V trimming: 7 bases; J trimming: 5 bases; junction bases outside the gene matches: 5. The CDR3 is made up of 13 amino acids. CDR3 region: CSARDRGDQPQHF. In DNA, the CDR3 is TGCAGCGCACGGGACAGGGGAGATCAGCCCCAGCATTTT. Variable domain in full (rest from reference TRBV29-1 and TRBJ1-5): SAVISQKPSRDICQRGTSLTIQCQVDSQVTMMFWYRQQPGQSLTLIATANQGSEATYESGFVIDKFPISRPNLTFSTLTVSNMSPEDSSIYLCSARDRGDQPQHFGDGTRLSIL.

This CDR3 is CASSLGQGEAFF. In DNA, the CDR3 is TGTGCCAGCAGCTTAGGGCAGGGAGAAGCTTTCTTT. The chain recombines TRBV11-2 with TRBJ1-1; possibly TRBD1 for D (5 bases). Germline V gives CDR1 SGHAT, CDR2 FQNNGV. There are 12 residues in the CDR3. Trimming removed 1 base from V and 8 bases from J, with 8 bases in between.

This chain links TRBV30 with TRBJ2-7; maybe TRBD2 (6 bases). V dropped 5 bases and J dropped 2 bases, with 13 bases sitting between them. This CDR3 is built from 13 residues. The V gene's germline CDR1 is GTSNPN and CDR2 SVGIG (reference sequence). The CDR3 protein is CAWGPGLAYEQYF. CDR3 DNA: TGTGCCTGGGGTCCGGGACTCGCCTACGAGCAGTACTTC.

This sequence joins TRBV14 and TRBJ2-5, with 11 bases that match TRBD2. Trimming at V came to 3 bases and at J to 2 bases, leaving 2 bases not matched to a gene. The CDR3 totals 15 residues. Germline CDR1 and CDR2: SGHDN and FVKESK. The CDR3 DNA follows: TGTGCCAGCAGCCAGCTAGCGGGGGGACAAGAGACCCAGTACTTC. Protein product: CASSQLAGGQETQYF.

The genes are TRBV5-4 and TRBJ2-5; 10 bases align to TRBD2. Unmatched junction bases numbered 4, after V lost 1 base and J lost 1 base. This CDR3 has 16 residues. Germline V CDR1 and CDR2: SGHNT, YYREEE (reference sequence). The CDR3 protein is CASSLPLAGVQETQYF. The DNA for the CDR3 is TGTGCCAGCAGCTTGCCCCTAGCGGGGGTCCAAGAGACCCAGTACTTC.

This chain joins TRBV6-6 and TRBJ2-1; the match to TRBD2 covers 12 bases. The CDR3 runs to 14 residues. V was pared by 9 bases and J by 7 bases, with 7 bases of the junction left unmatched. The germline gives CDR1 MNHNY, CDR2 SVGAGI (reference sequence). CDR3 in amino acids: CASSTSGGGNEQFF. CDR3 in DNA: TGTGCCAGTTCGACTAGCGGGGGAGGTAATGAGCAGTTCTTC.

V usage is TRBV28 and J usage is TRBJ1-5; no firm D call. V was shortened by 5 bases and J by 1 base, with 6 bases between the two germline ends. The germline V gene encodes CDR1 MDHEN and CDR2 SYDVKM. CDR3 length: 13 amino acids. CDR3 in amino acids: CASSLPSNQPQHF. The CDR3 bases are TGTGCCAGCAGTCTTCCCAGCAATCAGCCCCAGCATTTT. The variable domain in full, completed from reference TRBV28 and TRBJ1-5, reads DVKVTQSSRYLVKRTGEKVFLECVQDMDHENMFWYRQDPGLGLRLIYFSYDVKMKEKGDIPEGYSVSREKKERFSLILESASTNQTSMYLCASSLPSNQPQHFGDGTRLSIL.